This T cell receptor beta chain was found in a study of T cell repertoires in cytomegalovirus infection. The CDR3 is 13 amino acids. V lost 3 bases, J lost 11 bases, and 9 bases stayed unmatched. TCRdb re-analysed the reads in MiXCR, keeping a single row per CDR3 protein. The repertoire holds about 360,000 distinct CDR3 sequences, less than 20% seen once, with 8.7% in the top ten. This receptor was obtained from a human donor in good health (CMV status not recorded). Some clones in this sample may be carry-over from other donors' samples. The chain links TRBV12-3 or TRBV12-4 to TRBJ1-1, with TRBD1 matching 7 bases. Sequenced material: PBMCs. CDR3 loop: CASSLGQIRMAFF. The CDR3 nucleotides read TGTGCCAGCAGTTTGGGACAGATCAGAATGGCTTTCTTT.